Detailed here is one T cell receptor (beta chain). Its target is unknown. This record belongs to a study of T cell clones after liver transplantation. Across the whole study: At least one year of complete immunosuppression withdrawal without enzymes over twice normal defined tolerance. Study results and limitations: Graft donor-reactive T cells possibly entered the graft instead of undergoing deletion.

The V and J ends lost 8 bases and 0 bases respectively, with 10 bases between them. This CDR3 contains 13 residues. The germline CDR1 and CDR2 sequences are SNHLY and FYNNEI. Only in-frame clones appear in the TCRdb table, and some are missing; sequencing was by immunoSEQ multiplex PCR. Of under 90,000 clones listed, over 70% were seen once; the top ten hold 0.6%. The material was CD4+ T cells from blood, obtained before liver transplant. The chain employs TRBV2 and TRBJ2-5, with a weak D call TRBD2 (6 bases). The clonotype originates from a human donor who received a liver transplant. The CDR3 here is CASVPGDQETQYF. As DNA, the CDR3 is TGTGCCAGCGTTCCGGGAGACCAAGAGACCCAGTACTTC.